The sequence of this TCR beta chain was determined in a study of T cell responses to AZD1222 COVID-19 vaccine. Study-level results: Females made up more of the donors, who were largely white British, and clonal diversity may have come out too low.

Combined were second doses at about 4 or about 12 weeks. With regard to this clone: Antigen: not known.

Generated by immunoSEQ multiplex PCR, the TCRdb table keeps only in-frame clones and is missing some. The table includes about 140,000 clones, 88% detected once. The CDR3 totals 12 residues. Germline V gene data show CDR1 as GTSNPN and CDR2 as SVGIG (reference sequence). The V gene lost 0 bases and the J gene lost 8 bases, with 10 bases spanning the gap. The J gene is TRBJ1-2, the V gene TRBV30, with D hard to call. This TCR was sampled from an adult who received the AZD1222 COVID-19 vaccine. The sample here was peripheral blood, taken 28 days after the second AZD1222 dose. The CDR3 sequence is CAWSVLGNGYTF. The CDR3 DNA is TGTGCCTGGAGTGTACTTGGGAACGGCTACACCTTC.